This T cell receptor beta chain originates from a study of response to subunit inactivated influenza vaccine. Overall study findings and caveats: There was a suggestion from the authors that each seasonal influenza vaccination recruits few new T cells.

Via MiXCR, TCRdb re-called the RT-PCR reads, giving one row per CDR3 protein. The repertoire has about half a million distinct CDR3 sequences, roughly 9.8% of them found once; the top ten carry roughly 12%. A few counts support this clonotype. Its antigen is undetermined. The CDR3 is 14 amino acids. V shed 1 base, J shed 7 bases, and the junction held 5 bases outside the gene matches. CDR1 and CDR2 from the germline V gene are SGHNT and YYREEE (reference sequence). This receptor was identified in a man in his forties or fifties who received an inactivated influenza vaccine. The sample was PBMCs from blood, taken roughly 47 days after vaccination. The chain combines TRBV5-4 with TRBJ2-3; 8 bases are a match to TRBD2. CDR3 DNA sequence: TGTGCCAGCAGCTTGAAAGCGGGGGAGAATACGCAGTATTTT. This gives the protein CASSLKAGENTQYF.